This T cell receptor beta chain was observed in a study of Graves' ophthalmopathy and Graves' hyperthyroidism. Study in general: At initial diagnosis, peripheral blood was obtained, and this preceded any treatment.

Scientists amplified the TCR beta CDR3 regions from RNA transcripts. The library came from an HTBI-primed first-round RT-PCR and a second-round multiplex PCR. TCRdb called the multiplex PCR reads again in MiXCR, with one record for every CDR3 protein. The data hold 150,000 to 200,000 distinct CDR3 sequences, with 30% to 45% observed a single time. The CDR3 has 16 amino acids. Germline V lookup: CDR1 MNHEY, CDR2 SVGAGI. The V gene lost 0 bases and the J gene lost 5 bases, with 16 bases spanning the gap. The chain is built from TRBV6-5 and TRBJ1-2; TRBD1 is a possible D gene (6 bases). This receptor was obtained from a man aged 30-40 years with Graves' ophthalmopathy. Material for sequencing was peripheral blood. For the CDR3, the DNA is TGTGCCAGCAGTTACTCGAGACAGGCTCCACATTATGGCTACACCTTC. Protein: CASSYSRQAPHYGYTF.